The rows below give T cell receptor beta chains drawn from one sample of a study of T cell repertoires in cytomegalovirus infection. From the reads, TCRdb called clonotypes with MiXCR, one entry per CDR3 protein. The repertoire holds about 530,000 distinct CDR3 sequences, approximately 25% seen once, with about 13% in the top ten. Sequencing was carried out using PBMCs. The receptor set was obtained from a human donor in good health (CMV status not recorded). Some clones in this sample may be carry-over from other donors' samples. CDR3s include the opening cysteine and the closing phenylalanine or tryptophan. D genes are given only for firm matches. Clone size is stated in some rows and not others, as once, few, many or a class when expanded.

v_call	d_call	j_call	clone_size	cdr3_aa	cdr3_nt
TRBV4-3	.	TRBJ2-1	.	CASSQGDGGSYNEQFF	TGCGCCAGCAGCCAAGGGGACGGAGGCTCCTACAATGAGCAGTTCTTC
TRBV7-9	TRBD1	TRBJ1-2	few	CASSLETGGDGYTF	TGTGCCAGCAGCTTAGAGACAGGGGGCGATGGCTACACCTTC
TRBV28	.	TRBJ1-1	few	CASSPRDLAFF	TGTGCCAGCAGCCCACGGGATTTGGCTTTCTTT
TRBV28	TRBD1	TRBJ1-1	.	CASSPHAGGAEAFF	TGTGCCAGCAGTCCTCACGCAGGGGGAGCTGAAGCTTTCTTT
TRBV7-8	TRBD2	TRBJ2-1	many	CASSLVWASGRPRVEQFF	TGTGCCAGCAGCTTAGTCTGGGCTAGCGGGAGACCGCGTGTTGAGCAGTTCTTC
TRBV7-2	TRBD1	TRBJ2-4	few	CASSSLQGALNIQYF	TGTGCCAGCAGCTCCTTACAGGGGGCCTTAAACATTCAGTACTTC
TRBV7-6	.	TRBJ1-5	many	CASSLNYGSNQPQHF	TGTGCCAGCAGCTTAAATTACGGGAGCAATCAGCCCCAGCATTTT
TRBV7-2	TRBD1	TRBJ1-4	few	CASGPRQGLGEKLFF	TGTGCCAGCGGCCCTAGACAGGGATTGGGCGAAAAACTGTTTTTT
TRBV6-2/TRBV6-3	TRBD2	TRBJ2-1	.	CASSPLSGGIYEQFF	TGTGCCAGCAGCCCACTATCGGGAGGTATCTATGAGCAGTTCTTC
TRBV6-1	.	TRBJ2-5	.	CASSDPRAGRQLETQYF	TGTGCCAGCAGTGACCCAAGGGCAGGGAGACAGTTAGAGACCCAGTACTTC
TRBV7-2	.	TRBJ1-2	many	CASSLGRVDYGYTF	TGTGCCAGCAGCTTAGGACGGGTAGACTATGGCTACACCTTC
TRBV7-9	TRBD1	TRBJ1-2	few	CASSPWTGVGYGYTF	TGTGCCAGCAGCCCCTGGACAGGGGTGGGGTATGGCTACACCTTC
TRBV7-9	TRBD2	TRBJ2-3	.	CASSLTAGTTDTQYF	TGTGCCAGCAGTTTAACAGCGGGGACCACAGATACGCAGTATTTT
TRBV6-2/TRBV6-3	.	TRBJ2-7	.	CASSPPPGTPWENEQYF	TGTGCCAGCAGTCCCCCCCCAGGGACCCCCTGGGAGAACGAGCAGTACTTC
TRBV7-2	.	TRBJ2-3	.	CASSLGTLTTDTQYF	TGTGCCAGCAGCTTAGGAACTTTAACCACAGATACGCAGTATTTT
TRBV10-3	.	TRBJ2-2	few	CAISESATTAGELFF	TGTGCCATCAGTGAGTCCGCCACAACGGCCGGGGAGCTGTTTTTT
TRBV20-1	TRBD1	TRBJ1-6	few	CSAPTGQGLAPLHF	TGCAGTGCCCCCACCGGACAGGGGTTGGCACCCCTCCACTTT
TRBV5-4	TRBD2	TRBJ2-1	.	CASSERLAGVGNEQFF	TGTGCCAGCAGCGAGAGACTAGCGGGAGTTGGCAATGAGCAGTTCTTC
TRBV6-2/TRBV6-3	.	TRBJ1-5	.	CASSRPQGSNQPQHF	TGTGCCAGCAGCCGACCCCAAGGGAGCAATCAGCCCCAGCATTTT
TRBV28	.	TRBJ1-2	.	CASSSPGQLGYTF	TGTGCCAGCAGTTCCCCAGGACAGCTGGGCTACACCTTC
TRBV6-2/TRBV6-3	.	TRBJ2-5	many	CASRPSVGGETQYF	TGTGCCAGCCGGCCTTCGGTAGGGGGAGAGACCCAGTACTTC
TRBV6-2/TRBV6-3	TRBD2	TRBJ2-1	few	CASRINLLGGGEQFF	TGTGCCAGCAGGATTAACCTGTTGGGGGGGGGGGAGCAGTTCTTC
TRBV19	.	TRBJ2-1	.	CASSIPGSLSRFNEQFF	TGTGCCAGTAGTATCCCCGGGAGCCTCTCCAGGTTTAATGAGCAGTTCTTC
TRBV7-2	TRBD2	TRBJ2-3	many	CASSSQAGVSTDTQYF	TGTGCCAGCAGCTCACAAGCGGGAGTGAGCACAGATACGCAGTATTTT
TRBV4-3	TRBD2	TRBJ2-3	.	CASSQDLAGGRDTQYF	TGCGCCAGCAGCCAAGATCTAGCGGGAGGACGAGATACGCAGTATTTT
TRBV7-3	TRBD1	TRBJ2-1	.	CASSDQRQGYNEQFF	TGTGCCAGCAGCGACCAGCGACAGGGTTACAATGAGCAGTTCTTC
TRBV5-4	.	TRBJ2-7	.	CASSLAERTYEQYF	TGTGCCAGCAGCTTGGCGGAGCGGACCTACGAGCAGTACTTC
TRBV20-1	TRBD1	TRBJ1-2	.	CSASGDRGYGYTF	TGCAGTGCTAGTGGGGACAGGGGATATGGCTACACCTTC
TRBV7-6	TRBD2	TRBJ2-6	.	CASSLTSGRGPGANVLTF	TGTGCCAGCAGCTTAACGAGCGGGAGGGGGCCTGGGGCCAACGTCCTGACTTTC
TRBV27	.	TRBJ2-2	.	CASVRRTNFAMPNTGELFF	TGTGCCAGCGTTCGACGGACTAACTTTGCTATGCCGAACACCGGGGAGCTGTTTTTT
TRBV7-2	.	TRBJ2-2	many	CASSNRMGGELFF	TGTGCCAGCAGTAACCGGATGGGCGGGGAGCTGTTTTTT
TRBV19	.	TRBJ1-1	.	CASSIGGAGTEAFF	TGTGCCAGTAGTATAGGGGGCGCAGGGACTGAAGCTTTCTTT
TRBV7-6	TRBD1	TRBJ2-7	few	CASRRQGADEQYF	TGTGCCAGCAGGCGACAGGGGGCAGACGAGCAGTACTTC
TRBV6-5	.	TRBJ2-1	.	CASSYTPVGRDEQFF	TGTGCCAGCAGTTACACCCCCGTAGGCCGGGATGAGCAGTTCTTC
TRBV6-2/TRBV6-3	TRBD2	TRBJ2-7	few	CASSYELAGARPGYEQYF	TGTGCCAGCAGTTATGAACTAGCGGGAGCCCGACCTGGCTACGAGCAGTACTTC
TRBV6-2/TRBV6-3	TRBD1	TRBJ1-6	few	CASRPGTGGSPLHF	TGTGCCAGCAGACCCGGGACAGGGGGTTCACCCCTCCACTTT
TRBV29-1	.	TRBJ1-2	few	CSVEEMGSANYGYTF	TGCAGCGTTGAAGAAATGGGGTCAGCTAACTATGGCTACACCTTC
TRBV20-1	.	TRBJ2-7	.	CSASVGGTRYYEQYF	TGCAGTGCTAGCGTCGGCGGGACCCGCTACTACGAGCAGTACTTC
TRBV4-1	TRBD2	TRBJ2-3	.	CASSQDRPGLAGGRVTDTQYF	TGCGCCAGCAGCCAAGATCGGCCGGGACTAGCGGGAGGGCGTGTTACAGATACGCAGTATTTT
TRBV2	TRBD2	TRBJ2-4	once	CASSDVPSGFQYF	TGTGCCAGCAGTGATGTGCCTAGCGGATTTCAGTACTTC
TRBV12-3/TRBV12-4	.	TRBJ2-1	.	CASSLEDRRAVRDEQFF	TGTGCCAGCAGTTTAGAAGATAGGCGGGCAGTTCGGGATGAGCAGTTCTTC
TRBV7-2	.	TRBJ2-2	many	CASSLTVSRGGELFF	TGTGCCAGCAGCCTAACAGTATCCCGCGGCGGGGAGCTGTTTTTT
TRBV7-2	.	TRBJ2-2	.	CASSFRPNTGELSF	TGTGCCAGCAGCTTTAGACCGAACACCGGGGAGCTGTCTTTT
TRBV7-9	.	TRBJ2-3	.	CASSPPFGGVRTDTQYF	TGTGCCAGCAGCCCCCCCTTTGGCGGGGTAAGAACAGATACGCAGTATTTT
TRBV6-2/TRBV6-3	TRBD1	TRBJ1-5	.	CASTHPGQNQPQHF	TGTGCCAGCACCCATCCGGGACAGAATCAGCCCCAGCATTTT
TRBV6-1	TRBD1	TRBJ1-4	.	CASNRPWTGILATNEKLFF	TGTGCCAGCAATCGGCCCTGGACAGGAATCCTAGCAACTAATGAAAAACTGTTTTTT
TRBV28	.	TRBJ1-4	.	CASKLNGEKLFF	TGTGCCAGCAAATTAAACGGTGAAAAACTGTTTTTT
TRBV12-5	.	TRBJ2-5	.	CASGGKTQYF	TGTGCTAGTGGGGGAAAGACCCAGTACTTC
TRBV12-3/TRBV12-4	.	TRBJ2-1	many	CASSFGGRFPYAYNEQFF	TGTGCCAGCAGTTTTGGTGGGAGGTTTCCCTACGCCTACAATGAGCAGTTCTTC
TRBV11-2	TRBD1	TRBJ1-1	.	CASSLRTGWTEAFF	TGTGCCAGCAGCTTACGGACAGGGTGGACTGAAGCTTTCTTT
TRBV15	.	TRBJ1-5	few	CATSRPYQPQHF	TGTGCCACCAGCAGACCATATCAGCCCCAGCATTTT
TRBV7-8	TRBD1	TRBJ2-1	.	CASSSGQVFEQFF	TGTGCCAGCAGCTCGGGACAGGTCTTTGAGCAGTTCTTC
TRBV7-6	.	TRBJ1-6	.	CASSLATGRGSSPLHF	TGTGCCAGCAGCTTAGCGACAGGACGCGGTAGTTCACCCCTCCACTTT
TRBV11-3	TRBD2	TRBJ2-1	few	CASSLDQSTLAGVNEQFF	TGTGCCAGCAGCTTAGATCAGTCCACCTTAGCGGGGGTGAATGAGCAGTTCTTC
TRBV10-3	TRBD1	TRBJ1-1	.	CAIKGAGAEAFF	TGTGCCATCAAGGGGGCGGGAGCTGAAGCTTTCTTT
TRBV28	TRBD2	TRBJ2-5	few	CASSSPGLARSQETQYF	TGTGCCAGCAGTTCCCCCGGACTAGCGCGGTCCCAAGAGACCCAGTACTTC
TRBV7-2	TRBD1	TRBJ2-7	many	CASSGAPRGRFGYEQYF	TGTGCCAGCAGCGGAGCCCCCAGGGGGCGCTTCGGATACGAGCAGTACTTC
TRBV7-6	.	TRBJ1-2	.	CASSFAGQTLLGYTF	TGTGCCAGCAGCTTCGCAGGCCAGACCCTTTTGGGCTACACCTTC
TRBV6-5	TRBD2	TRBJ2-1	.	CASSYSVTSGGTYNEQFF	TGTGCCAGCAGTTACTCCGTGACTAGCGGGGGGACCTACAATGAGCAGTTCTTC